These T cell receptor beta chains were read from a single sample in a study of blood T cell repertoires in COVID-19. Only in-frame clones appear in the TCRdb table, and some are missing; sequencing was by immunoSEQ multiplex PCR. The sample lists roughly 200,000 clones; 75% to 90% were seen once. Sample: peripheral blood. Receptors originate from a man in his sixties with acute or convalescent COVID-19. CDR3s include the opening cysteine and the closing phenylalanine or tryptophan. A D gene is named only where the DNA matches it firmly. Expanded clones are given a class, and other clones once, few, many or no size at all.

len	d_gene	v_gene	j_gene	abundance	CDR3nt	CDR3aa
15	TRBD2	TRBV5-4	TRBJ2-1	NA	TGTGCCAGCAGCTTGGGTGGCGGGAGAAACCATGAGCAGTTCTTC	CASSLGGGRNHEQFF
15	NA	TRBV28	TRBJ1-2	NA	TGTGCCAGCAGTTTACAGGGCGGCGGTGGCTATGGCTACACCTTC	CASSLQGGGGYGYTF
15	NA	TRBV5-4	TRBJ1-4	NA	TGTGCCAGCAGCTTGACGGGCCGGGCGGGTGAAAAACTGTTTTTT	CASSLTGRAGEKLFF
14	NA	TRBV3-1/TRBV3-2	TRBJ2-3	NA	TGTGCCAGCAGCCAAGATAGCGTCAGAGATACGCAGTATTTT	CASSQDSVRDTQYF
15	TRBD1	TRBV5-1	TRBJ2-2	NA	TGCGCCAGCAGCCATCGGACAGGGGAGGCCGGGGAGCTGTTTTTT	CASSHRTGEAGELFF
15	NA	TRBV7-9	TRBJ1-4	NA	TGTGCCAGCAGCACTCGGACTCTTACTAATGAAAAACTGTTTTTT	CASSTRTLTNEKLFF
16	TRBD1	TRBV28	TRBJ1-1	NA	TGTGCCAGCAGTTTAGCCAGGGGGCGCGGGAACACTGAAGCTTTCTTT	CASSLARGRGNTEAFF
15	TRBD1	TRBV5-1	TRBJ1-2	NA	TGCGCCAGCACACGTGGGACAGGGGGAAACTATGGCTACACCTTC	CASTRGTGGNYGYTF
21	TRBD2	TRBV28	TRBJ2-3	NA	TGTGCCAGCAGTTTTATTATTGGGCTAGCGGGAGGCCCGGCTAGCACAGATACGCAGTATTTT	CASSFIIGLAGGPASTDTQYF
15	TRBD1	TRBV28	TRBJ1-1	NA	TGTGCCAGCAGTCCCACAGGGGGGCTCGACACTGAAGCTTTCTTT	CASSPTGGLDTEAFF
15	NA	TRBV4-3	TRBJ2-4	once	TGCGCCAGCAGCCTCCTAACAGGGTCCAAAAACATTCAGTACTTC	CASSLLTGSKNIQYF
14	NA	TRBV7-9	TRBJ2-1	NA	TGTGCCAGCAGCCCGGGGGTCTCCTACAATGAGCAGTTCTTC	CASSPGVSYNEQFF
12	NA	TRBV5-6	TRBJ2-5	NA	TGTGCCAGCAGCTCCACTTTCGGGACCCAGTACTTC	CASSSTFGTQYF
15	TRBD2	TRBV25-1	TRBJ2-1	NA	TGTGCCAGCAGCGCGACTAGCGGGGGGAGGAATGAGCAGTTCTTC	CASSATSGGRNEQFF
15	TRBD2	TRBV19	TRBJ2-1	NA	TGTGCCAGTATGGCCACTAGCGTGTCCTACAATGAGCAGTTCTTC	CASMATSVSYNEQFF
14	NA	TRBV10-3	TRBJ1-6	NA	TGTGCCATCAGTACTAGCTCCTATAATTCACCCCTCCACTTT	CAISTSSYNSPLHF
16	TRBD2	TRBV30	TRBJ2-3	few	TGTGCCTGGAGTGTAGTAAGCGGGGGCTTCGGAGATACGCAGTATTTT	CAWSVVSGGFGDTQYF
15	NA	TRBV19	TRBJ2-7	NA	TGTGCCAGTAGTATAAATGGTCTGGGGGCGCGGGAGCAGTACTTC	CASSINGLGAREQYF
13	NA	TRBV2	TRBJ1-1	NA	TGTGCCAGCAAACGGGAGTTGGCGGATGAAGCTTTCTTT	CASKRELADEAFF
16	NA	TRBV21-1	TRBJ2-5	NA	TGTGCCAGCAGCAACCGGGGACAGGGGAGGTGGGAGACCCAGTACTTC	CASSNRGQGRWETQYF
13	TRBD1	TRBV24-1	TRBJ1-2	NA	TGTGCCACCAGTACGGGACAGTCCCGGGGCTACACCTTC	CATSTGQSRGYTF
15	NA	TRBV7-2	TRBJ2-2	NA	TGTGCCAGCAGCTTAGCGCTTGGTTCCAGCGGGGAGCTGTTTTTT	CASSLALGSSGELFF
18	TRBD2	TRBV6-1	TRBJ2-7	NA	TGTGCCAGCAGTGATGGGGGTATGGGACTAGCGGGATCCTACGAGCAGTACTTC	CASSDGGMGLAGSYEQYF
19	TRBD2	TRBV27	TRBJ2-1	few	TGTGCCAGCAGTTTAGGACTAGCGGGAGGTGTGAGCTCCTACAATGAGCAGTTCTTC	CASSLGLAGGVSSYNEQFF
15	NA	TRBV4-1	TRBJ1-3	NA	TGCGCCAGCAGCCAAGAGGGGGCTTTTGGAAACACCATATATTTT	CASSQEGAFGNTIYF
12	TRBD1	TRBV5-1	TRBJ2-5	few	TGCGCCAGCGGGACAGCCCAAGAGACCCAGTACTTC	CASGTAQETQYF
15	NA	TRBV6-5	TRBJ2-6	NA	TGTGCCAGCAGAAGAGACAGCGCTGGGGCCAACGTCCTGACTTTC	CASRRDSAGANVLTF
16	NA	TRBV7-3	TRBJ2-1	NA	TGTGCCAGCAGCTGGACGTGGACACCGACCTACAATGAGCAGTTCTTC	CASSWTWTPTYNEQFF
13	NA	TRBV7-2	TRBJ2-1	NA	TGTGCCAGCAGCTTAGAGGCCGGGAGTACTATGTTCTTC	CASSLEAGSTMFF
15	TRBD1	TRBV7-2	TRBJ2-7	NA	TGTGCCAGCAGCTCCTACCCGGGACAGGGGTACGAGCAGTACTTC	CASSSYPGQGYEQYF
16	TRBD1	TRBV18	TRBJ2-7	NA	TGTGCCAGCTCTCGAGTCCTGGGACAGACATCCTACGAGCAGTACTTC	CASSRVLGQTSYEQYF